The 5 T cell receptor beta chains below come from one sample, sequenced in a study of neurological immune-mediated disorders. TCRdb re-analysed the 5' RACE reads in MiXCR, keeping a single row per CDR3 protein. The repertoire holds 50,000 to 60,000 distinct CDR3 sequences, with 2% to 2.5% as singletons. Material for sequencing was PBMCs. The source of these receptors is a man aged 50-59 years with multiple sclerosis.

In its sample, this clonotype was seen many times. The V and J genes are TRBV7-2 and TRBJ2-6; D remains ambiguous. Germline CDR1 reads SGHTA; CDR2 reads FQGNSA. Trimming left V 6 bases short and J 6 bases short, with 6 bases between. CDR3 length equals 12 residues. CDR3 bases: TGTGCCAGCAGTAGGGAGGCCAACGTCCTGACTTTC. Its translation is CASSREANVLTF.

Remarks on this clonotype: This sequence may be a read error, since a much larger clone differs from it by one base. In DNA form, the CDR3 reads TGTGCCAGCAGGCAAGGACAGAATTCACCCCTCAACTTT. Its protein is CASRQGQNSPLNF. V gene TRBV7-9 combines with J gene TRBJ1-6; a possible D gene is TRBD1 (6 bases). From germline, CDR1 is SEHNR and CDR2 FQNEAQ (reference sequence). This CDR3 comprises 13 residues.

This clonotype was detected ten times or more. The chain couples TRBV5-1 to TRBJ1-1; D possibly corresponds to TRBD1 (6 bases). This CDR3 spans 11 amino acids. V was cut by 0 bases and J by 11 bases, with 8 bases left in between. Germline CDR1 is SGHRS and CDR2 is YFSETQ. The CDR3 bases are TGCGCCAGCAGCTTGGAGGGGGTCGCTTTCTTT. Its protein is CASSLEGVAFF. Full variable domain (outside the CDR3, taken from reference TRBV5-1 and TRBJ1-1): KAGVTQTPRYLIKTRGQQVTLSCSPISGHRSVSWYQQTPGQGLQFLFEYFSETQRNKGNFPGRFSGRQFSNSRSEMNVSTLELGDSALYLCASSLEGVAFFGQGTRLTVV.

This clonotype appeared a few times. The CDR3 DNA sequence: TGTGCCATCAGCTCTAGCGGGGGGGGTTACGAGCAGTACTTC. Encoded protein: CAISSSGGGYEQYF. The J gene is TRBJ2-7, the V gene TRBV10-3, with 12 bases identical to TRBD2. CDR3 size: 14 residues. The junction had 4 bases not matched to a gene; V was cut back by 6 bases and J by 4 bases. CDR1 is ENHRY and CDR2 is SYGVKD in the germline V gene.

This clonotype was observed at least ten times. The chain uses TRBV6-5 and TRBJ1-1, with a possible D match to TRBD1 (5 bases). Trimming pared 1 base from V and 6 bases from J, leaving 12 bases between. The CDR3 loop spans 14 amino acids. Germline V CDR1 and CDR2: MNHEY, SVGAGI. DNA of the CDR3: TGTGCCAGCAGTTACTGGAATCAGGGCGCTGAAGCTTTCTTT. Protein sequence: CASSYWNQGAEAFF.